One TCR beta chain is described in this entry. The CDR3 covers 15 residues. After removal of 3 bases from V and 5 bases from J, the junction contained 3 bases not matched to a gene. The germline CDR1 and CDR2 sequences are SGDLS and YYNGEE. The assay was immunoSEQ multiplex PCR, and TCRdb's table has in-frame clones only and misses some. The sample has more than 250,000 clones, 86% seen once; the top ten hold 1.5% to 2%. This entry belongs to a study of blood T cell repertoires in COVID-19. Input material: peripheral blood. The chain recombines TRBV9 with TRBJ2-5; 14 nucleotides align to TRBD2. The TCR comes from a woman between 45 and 60 years old with acute or convalescent COVID-19. As DNA, the CDR3 is TGTGCCAGCAGCGCCCGACTAGCGGGAGGGGAGACCCAGTACTTC. Its protein is CASSARLAGGETQYF.